Described below is a single T cell receptor beta chain sequence and its context. This specimen comes from a study of shared clonotypes between healthy human individuals. Method: immunoSEQ multiplex PCR; TCRdb's copy keeps in-frame clones and lacks some. The sample has 1,400,000 or so clones, about 98.5% seen once. The germline gives CDR1 SGHTA, CDR2 FQGNSA. This CDR3 spans 13 amino acids. The junction had 2 bases not matched to a gene; V was cut back by 3 bases and J by 3 bases. The chain recombines TRBV7-2 with TRBJ2-7; 7 bases align to TRBD1. This receptor was taken from a man between 25 and 39 years old in good health. The sequenced sample was naive CD4+ T cells sorted from blood. Described subset: CD45RA+ positively selected. CDR3 in amino acids: CASSFTGVYEQYF. The CDR3 DNA sequence: TGTGCCAGCAGCTTCACAGGGGTCTACGAGCAGTACTTC. The full variable domain, in which reference TRBV7-2 and TRBJ2-7 provide the parts outside the CDR3, is GAGVSQSPSNKVTEKGKDVELRCDPISGHTALYWYRQSLGQGLEFLIYFQGNSAPDKSGLPSDRFSAERTGGSVSTLTIQRTQQEDSAVYLCASSFTGVYEQYFGPGTRLTVT.